This T cell receptor beta chain was sequenced during a study of shared clonotypes between healthy human individuals. Study information: CD4 naive and memory got three plates each, CD8 naive two, CD8 memory one. Points from the study as a whole: A generally larger estimated richness was seen in naive subsets than in memory subsets. Sampling was confined to blood; repertoires within tissues likely differ.

Naive CD8 cells lacked CD45RO and underwent positive selection for CCR7, leaving out terminally differentiated effector memory CD45RA+ cells. Libraries were prepared by immunoSEQ multiplex PCR; TCRdb keeps only in-frame clonotypes and omits some of them. The sample holds more than 2 million clones; about 95% are singletons and the top ten take 0.85% to 1.2%. Trimming left V 1 base short and J 0 bases short, with 12 bases between. The CDR3 covers 16 residues. Germline CDR1 is MGHDK and CDR2 is SYGVNS. Concerning this clone itself: Its antigen is not identified.

The sample consisted of naive CD8+ T cells sorted from blood. J is TRBJ1-1 and V is TRBV25-1; D is possibly TRBD1 (5 bases). This TCR was recovered from a man aged 18-30 years in good health. The CDR3 here is CASSEWVLGVNTEAFF. DNA of the CDR3: TGTGCCAGCAGTGAATGGGTCTTGGGGGTGAACACTGAAGCTTTCTTT.